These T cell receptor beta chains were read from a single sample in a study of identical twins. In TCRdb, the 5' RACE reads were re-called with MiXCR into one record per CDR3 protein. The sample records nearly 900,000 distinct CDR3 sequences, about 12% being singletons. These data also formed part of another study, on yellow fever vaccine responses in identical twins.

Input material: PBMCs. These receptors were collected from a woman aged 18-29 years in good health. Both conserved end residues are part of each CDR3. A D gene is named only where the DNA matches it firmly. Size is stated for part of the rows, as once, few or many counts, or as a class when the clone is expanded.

CDR3: CASSSSQGREQYF
DNA: TGTGCCAGCAGCTCCTCTCAGGGTCGCGAGCAGTACTTC
D: -
V: TRBV12-3/TRBV12-4
size: few
J: TRBJ2-7

CDR3: CASSLFAGSYNEQFF
DNA: TGTGCCAGCAGTTTATTTGCAGGCTCCTACAATGAGCAGTTCTTC
D: -
V: TRBV27
size: -
J: TRBJ2-1

CDR3: CASSLSSSGSFEQFF
DNA: TGTGCCAGCAGCCTTTCCTCTAGCGGGAGTTTTGAGCAGTTCTTC
D: TRBD2
V: TRBV2
size: few
J: TRBJ2-1

CDR3: CATSPPGGLSGANVLTF
DNA: TGTGCCACCAGTCCCCCGGGCGGTCTCTCTGGGGCCAACGTCCTGACTTTC
D: -
V: TRBV24-1
size: -
J: TRBJ2-6

CDR3: CASSHLAGGLYNEQFF
DNA: TGTGCCAGCAGCCACCTAGCGGGGGGGCTGTACAATGAGCAGTTCTTC
D: TRBD2
V: TRBV3-1
size: -
J: TRBJ2-1

CDR3: CASSLAGFNEQFF
DNA: TGTGCCAGCAGTCTAGCGGGTTTCAATGAGCAGTTCTTC
D: TRBD2
V: TRBV14
size: many
J: TRBJ2-1

CDR3: CASSLGSTGMAQPQHF
DNA: TGTGCCAGCAGCTTAGGGAGCACAGGGATGGCTCAGCCCCAGCATTTT
D: -
V: TRBV7-9
size: -
J: TRBJ1-5

CDR3: CASSGTYNQPQHF
DNA: TGTGCCAGCAGTGGGACCTACAATCAGCCCCAGCATTTT
D: -
V: TRBV12-3/TRBV12-4
size: few
J: TRBJ1-5

CDR3: CSAPTPTQNNGYTF
DNA: TGCAGTGCCCCGACCCCGACGCAAAATAATGGCTACACCTTC
D: -
V: TRBV20-1
size: -
J: TRBJ1-2

CDR3: CASSPEGVGVLSTDTQYF
DNA: TGTGCCAGCAGCCCCGAGGGTGTGGGCGTCTTAAGCACAGATACGCAGTATTTT
D: -
V: TRBV7-4
size: -
J: TRBJ2-3

CDR3: CAISESPGRRSYNEQFF
DNA: TGTGCCATCAGTGAGTCCCCAGGAAGACGCTCCTACAATGAGCAGTTCTTC
D: -
V: TRBV10-3
size: few
J: TRBJ2-1

CDR3: CASSLGAGLQTQYF
DNA: TGTGCCAGCAGCTTGGGGGCAGGGCTACAGACCCAGTACTTC
D: -
V: TRBV5-8
size: few
J: TRBJ2-5

CDR3: CATSVTGGTDTQYF
DNA: TGTGCCACCAGTGTTACAGGAGGCACAGATACGCAGTATTTT
D: -
V: TRBV24-1
size: -
J: TRBJ2-3

CDR3: CASSLMTDTQYF
DNA: TGTGCCAGCAGCTTAATGACAGATACGCAGTATTTT
D: -
V: TRBV11-2
size: many
J: TRBJ2-3

CDR3: CASGESGPAKNIQYF
DNA: TGTGCCAGCGGTGAAAGCGGGCCGGCCAAAAACATTCAGTACTTC
D: -
V: TRBV12-3/TRBV12-4
size: few
J: TRBJ2-4

CDR3: CASSFLLSGANVLTF
DNA: TGCGCCAGCAGCTTCCTCCTTTCTGGGGCCAACGTCCTGACTTTC
D: -
V: TRBV5-1
size: few
J: TRBJ2-6

CDR3: CASSPGGASYNEQFF
DNA: TGTGCCAGCAGCCCCGGGGGGGCCTCCTACAATGAGCAGTTCTTC
D: TRBD2
V: TRBV9
size: few
J: TRBJ2-1

CDR3: CATSERGATYNEQFF
DNA: TGTGCCACCAGTGAAAGGGGCGCGACCTACAATGAGCAGTTCTTC
D: -
V: TRBV24-1
size: -
J: TRBJ2-1

CDR3: CSARGERDTEAFF
DNA: TGCAGTGCTAGGGGGGAGAGGGACACTGAAGCTTTCTTT
D: -
V: TRBV20-1
size: many
J: TRBJ1-1

CDR3: CAQHSGGGDNSPLHF
DNA: TGTGCCCAACACTCAGGCGGAGGAGATAATTCACCCCTCCACTTT
D: -
V: TRBV2
size: once
J: TRBJ1-6

CDR3: CASSYLPAAGTDTQYF
DNA: TGTGCCAGCAGTTATCTTCCCGCGGCGGGCACAGATACGCAGTATTTT
D: -
V: TRBV11-2
size: -
J: TRBJ2-3

CDR3: CASSPRGILTDTQYF
DNA: TGTGCCAGCAGCCCTAGAGGTATACTCACAGATACGCAGTATTTT
D: -
V: TRBV7-3
size: few
J: TRBJ2-3

CDR3: CAYAGQGKEGSTGELFF
DNA: TGTGCCTATGCCGGACAGGGGAAAGAAGGAAGCACCGGGGAGCTGTTTTTT
D: TRBD1
V: TRBV10-3
size: -
J: TRBJ2-2

CDR3: CATSRAGVPETQYF
DNA: TGTGCCACCAGCAGAGCTGGGGTCCCAGAGACCCAGTACTTC
D: -
V: TRBV15
size: -
J: TRBJ2-5

CDR3: CSVEGRLQETQYF
DNA: TGCAGCGTTGAAGGACGCCTACAAGAGACCCAGTACTTC
D: -
V: TRBV29-1
size: few
J: TRBJ2-5

CDR3: CASSLGGESLYEQFF
DNA: TGTGCCAGCAGCTTAGGAGGGGAGAGTCTCTATGAGCAGTTCTTC
D: -
V: TRBV7-3
size: -
J: TRBJ2-1

CDR3: CASSLGQGGAKNIQYF
DNA: TGCGCCAGCAGCCTCGGACAGGGGGGTGCCAAAAACATTCAGTACTTC
D: TRBD1
V: TRBV4-1
size: many
J: TRBJ2-4

CDR3: CASSLTGTPSTGELFF
DNA: TGCGCCAGCAGCCTCACCGGGACTCCCAGCACCGGGGAGCTGTTTTTT
D: -
V: TRBV4-1
size: many
J: TRBJ2-2

CDR3: CASTIGTTGHSPLHF
DNA: TGTGCCAGCACCATCGGGACAACGGGACATTCACCCCTCCACTTT
D: -
V: TRBV6-2/TRBV6-3
size: many
J: TRBJ1-6

CDR3: CASSQGPGWEKLFF
DNA: TGCGCCAGCAGCCAAGGGCCAGGGTGGGAAAAACTGTTTTTT
D: -
V: TRBV4-1
size: many
J: TRBJ1-4

CDR3: CATSGRNTDTQYF
DNA: TGTGCCACAAGCGGACGGAACACAGATACGCAGTATTTT
D: -
V: TRBV15
size: -
J: TRBJ2-3

CDR3: CASSNLQGQANYGYTF
DNA: TGTGCCAGCAGCAATCTGCAAGGACAGGCTAACTATGGCTACACCTTC
D: TRBD1
V: TRBV7-6
size: -
J: TRBJ1-2

CDR3: CASSRPTGSYEQYF
DNA: TGTGCCAGCAGTCGACCAACAGGATCCTACGAGCAGTACTTC
D: -
V: TRBV6-2/TRBV6-3
size: few
J: TRBJ2-7

CDR3: CASSGHYNEQFF
DNA: TGCGCCAGCAGCGGACATTACAATGAGCAGTTCTTC
D: -
V: TRBV4-1
size: -
J: TRBJ2-1

CDR3: CASSFDGRSYGIQYF
DNA: TGTGCCAGCAGCTTCGACGGGAGGTCATACGGCATTCAGTACTTC
D: TRBD2
V: TRBV11-2
size: -
J: TRBJ2-4

CDR3: CASSQDPYRIEFSGANVLTF
DNA: TGCGCCAGCAGCCAAGACCCCTACAGGATAGAGTTCTCTGGGGCCAACGTCCTGACTTTC
D: -
V: TRBV4-1
size: few
J: TRBJ2-6

CDR3: CASSRWDSSYEQYF
DNA: TGTGCCAGCAGTCGCTGGGACAGCTCCTACGAGCAGTACTTC
D: TRBD1
V: TRBV6-1
size: few
J: TRBJ2-7

CDR3: CASSLAMDRGRQETQYF
DNA: TGTGCCAGCAGCTTAGCAATGGACCGGGGGAGGCAAGAGACCCAGTACTTC
D: -
V: TRBV7-9
size: -
J: TRBJ2-5

CDR3: CSARPGNEAFF
DNA: TGCAGTGCTAGACCGGGCAATGAAGCTTTCTTT
D: -
V: TRBV20-1
size: -
J: TRBJ1-1

CDR3: CASSNQRGAYFGYTF
DNA: TGTGCCAGTAGTAATCAACGGGGGGCCTATTTCGGCTACACCTTC
D: -
V: TRBV19
size: few
J: TRBJ1-2

CDR3: CASSLVASGIHNEQFF
DNA: TGTGCCAGCAGTTTAGTGGCTAGCGGGATCCACAATGAGCAGTTCTTC
D: TRBD2
V: TRBV28
size: few
J: TRBJ2-1

CDR3: CASRNDLAERGIGPGYGYTF
DNA: TGTGCCAGCAGAAACGACTTGGCAGAGAGGGGAATCGGGCCAGGCTATGGCTACACCTTC
D: -
V: TRBV6-5
size: -
J: TRBJ1-2

CDR3: CASTPLQGYEKLFF
DNA: TGTGCCAGCACCCCCCTCCAGGGGTATGAAAAACTGTTTTTT
D: -
V: TRBV2
size: once
J: TRBJ1-4

CDR3: CASSVNRQETQYF
DNA: TGTGCCAGCAGTGTCAACCGCCAAGAGACCCAGTACTTC
D: -
V: TRBV2
size: -
J: TRBJ2-5